The 19 T cell receptor beta chains below were found in one sample sequenced in a study of beta chain features in type 1 diabetes. Points from the study as a whole: Patients with Type 1 diabetes showed moderately but significantly shorter TCRB CDR3s in all four CD4+ subsets.

Antigen specificity for these receptors is unknown. The entirety of the isolated RNA underwent reverse transcription, so expressed TCRB transcripts were sequenced. Sequencing used immunoSEQ multiplex PCR; TCRdb keeps in-frame clones, though not all of them. Of about 160,000 clones detected, roughly 9% appear once; the ten largest clones hold 0.7%. Input material: central memory CD4+ T cells from blood. These receptors all stem from a woman aged 30 to 39 with type 1 diabetes.

The rearrangement links TRBV5-1 to TRBJ2-3; D call uncertain. V lost 5 bases to trimming and J lost 4 bases, with 11 bases between them. The CDR3 sequence is 13 residues long. Per germline, CDR1 SGHRS and CDR2 YFSETQ. The CDR3 nucleotides are TGCGCCAGCAGAGTGGGTGAGGCAGATACGCAGTATTTT. It specifies CASRVGEADTQYF.

The chain uses TRBV4-1 and TRBJ1-2; no firm D call. Trimming took off 0 bases at V and 5 bases at J, with 10 bases between the two ends. The CDR3 is 14 residues long. Germline assignment: CDR1 MGHRA and CDR2 YSYEKL. CDR3 residues: CASSQDVGGYGYTF. CDR3 in DNA: TGCGCCAGCAGCCAAGATGTAGGAGGATATGGCTACACCTTC.

The genes are TRBV28 and TRBJ1-1, with 7 positions matching TRBD1. This CDR3 is 14 amino acids long. The junction had 6 bases not matched to a gene; V was cut back by 0 bases and J by 8 bases. CDR1 and CDR2 from the germline V gene are MDHEN and SYDVKM. The CDR3 protein is CASSLWGDSSEAFF. The CDR3, as DNA: TGTGCCAGCAGTTTATGGGGGGACAGTTCCGAAGCTTTCTTT.

The rearrangement uses TRBV19 and TRBJ1-5; no definite D call. Germline V gene lookup returns CDR1 LNHDA and CDR2 SQIVND (reference sequence). Trimming took off 3 bases at V and 7 bases at J, with 16 bases between the two ends. The CDR3 has 15 amino acids. In DNA, the CDR3 is TGTGCCAGTAGTATTTCCCACCCGAACGAGCAGCCCCAGCATTTT. This sequence encodes CASSISHPNEQPQHF.

A few counts support this clone. J is TRBJ1-5 and V is TRBV28; D unclear. Trimming took off 10 bases at V and 0 bases at J, with 10 bases between the two ends. Germline CDR1 is MDHEN and CDR2 is SYDVKM. CDR3 length equals 13 residues. The CDR3 DNA sequence: TGTGCCACTAGACCCCATAGCAATCAGCCCCAGCATTTT. Amino acids: CATRPHSNQPQHF. The entire variable domain, with the rest obtained from reference TRBV28 and TRBJ1-5, is as follows: DVKVTQSSRYLVKRTGEKVFLECVQDMDHENMFWYRQDPGLGLRLIYFSYDVKMKEKGDIPEGYSVSREKKERFSLILESASTNQTSMYLCATRPHSNQPQHFGDGTRLSIL.

V and J are TRBV5-1 and TRBJ1-1; possible D gene TRBD1, 5 bases. There are 14 residues in the CDR3. Looked up from germline, CDR1 is SGHRS and CDR2 is YFSETQ. Trimming pared 3 bases from V and 5 bases from J, leaving 14 bases between. CDR3 protein: CASSSSVGGTEAFF. The CDR3 DNA is TGCGCCAGCAGCTCCTCTGTCGGGGGGACTGAAGCTTTCTTT.

The gene calls are TRBV7-2 and TRBJ1-2; TRBD1 agrees at 9 bases. Trimming at V came to 5 bases and at J to 4 bases, leaving 5 bases not matched to a gene. This CDR3 contains 14 residues. Germline V gene lookup returns CDR1 SGHTA and CDR2 FQGNSA. The CDR3 DNA reads as TGTGCCAGCAGCCAGACAGGGGGTCCCTATGGCTACACCTTC. Its protein product is CASSQTGGPYGYTF. Filled out from reference TRBV7-2 and TRBJ1-2, the complete variable domain reads GAGVSQSPSNKVTEKGKDVELRCDPISGHTALYWYRQSLGQGLEFLIYFQGNSAPDKSGLPSDRFSAERTGGSVSTLTIQRTQQEDSAVYLCASSQTGGPYGYTFGSGTRLTVV.

This clone occurred a few times. V and J are TRBV28 and TRBJ2-1; tentatively, D is TRBD1 (5 bases). V lost 6 bases and J 8 bases, leaving 8 bases between the germline ends. The CDR3 length is 11 residues. From germline, CDR1 is MDHEN and CDR2 SYDVKM. Here the CDR3 DNA reads TGTGCCAGCAGCGACAGTTATGAGCAGTTCTTC. Residues: CASSDSYEQFF. Filled out from reference TRBV28 and TRBJ2-1, the complete variable domain reads DVKVTQSSRYLVKRTGEKVFLECVQDMDHENMFWYRQDPGLGLRLIYFSYDVKMKEKGDIPEGYSVSREKKERFSLILESASTNQTSMYLCASSDSYEQFFGPGTRLTVL.

This clone showed up just a few times. The chain links TRBV7-2 to TRBJ2-7, with TRBD2 identical over 8 bases. The CDR3 loop spans 16 amino acids. The germline V gene encodes CDR1 SGHTA and CDR2 FQGNSA. V dropped 6 bases and J dropped 0; count of bases not matched to a gene: 10. CDR3 region: CASRASSGRGSYEQYF. The CDR3 region has the DNA TGTGCCAGCAGGGCCTCTTCCGGGAGGGGCTCCTACGAGCAGTACTTC. Filled out from reference TRBV7-2 and TRBJ2-7, the complete variable domain reads GAGVSQSPSNKVTEKGKDVELRCDPISGHTALYWYRQSLGQGLEFLIYFQGNSAPDKSGLPSDRFSAERTGGSVSTLTIQRTQQEDSAVYLCASRASSGRGSYEQYFGPGTRLTVT.

The rearrangement links TRBV28 to TRBJ2-7; D perhaps matches TRBD1 (8 bases). V lost 6 bases and J lost 6, with 27 bases in between. CDR1 MDHEN and CDR2 SYDVKM come from the germline V gene. This CDR3 is built from 17 residues. CDR3 loop: CASSLPSGQGIIGEQYF. CDR3 sequence (DNA): TGTGCCAGCAGCTTACCTAGCGGACAGGGTATAATTGGCGAGCAGTACTTC. Full variable domain (outside the CDR3, taken from reference TRBV28 and TRBJ2-7): DVKVTQSSRYLVKRTGEKVFLECVQDMDHENMFWYRQDPGLGLRLIYFSYDVKMKEKGDIPEGYSVSREKKERFSLILESASTNQTSMYLCASSLPSGQGIIGEQYFGPGTRLTVT.

This clone turned up a few times. The rearrangement uses TRBV28 and TRBJ2-5; 9 bases map to TRBD1. The germline gives CDR1 MDHEN, CDR2 SYDVKM. With 7 bases clipped from V and 7 bases from J, the junction kept 13 bases outside the gene matches. This CDR3 has 15 amino acids. The CDR3, as DNA: TGTGCCAGCAAGTCCCCGGGACAGGGTGTTTCGACCCAGTACTTC. Translation gives CASKSPGQGVSTQYF.

The V and J genes are TRBV5-6 and TRBJ2-3; 9 bases agree with TRBD1. Germline V CDR1 and CDR2: SGHDT, YYEEEE. This CDR3 spans 15 amino acids. Trimming cost V 4 bases and J 1 base; bases outside gene matches: 4. The CDR3 is CASSDRDRGTDTQYF. DNA of the CDR3: TGTGCCAGCAGCGACCGGGACAGGGGCACAGATACGCAGTATTTT. Full variable domain (rest looked up from reference TRBV5-6 and TRBJ2-3): DAGVTQSPTHLIKTRGQQVTLRCSPKSGHDTVSWYQQALGQGPQFIFQYYEEEERQRGNFPDRFSGHQFPNYSSELNVNALLLGDSALYLCASSDRDRGTDTQYFGPGTRLTVL.

The chain couples TRBV2 to TRBJ2-5; the D is unclear. The CDR3 length is 11 residues. The germline V gene has CDR1 SNHLY and CDR2 FYNNEI. Trimming pared 6 bases from V and 3 bases from J, leaving 5 bases between. The CDR3 region is CASRAEETQYF. The CDR3 DNA sequence: TGTGCCAGCAGGGCAGAAGAGACCCAGTACTTC.

V usage is TRBV14 and J usage is TRBJ2-1; D gene unclear. V was clipped by 3 bases and J by 0 bases, with 12 bases between them. Germline V lookup: CDR1 SGHDN, CDR2 FVKESK. The CDR3 has 16 amino acids. The chain's CDR3 is CASSHLGHSSYNEQFF. The CDR3 DNA reads as TGTGCCAGCAGCCATCTGGGCCATAGCTCCTACAATGAGCAGTTCTTC.

The chain has TRBV4-1 and TRBJ2-1; 11 bases align to TRBD2. The CDR3 runs 17 residues. With V trimmed by 0 bases and J by 10 bases, 11 bases remained unmatched. Germline CDR1 is MGHRA and CDR2 is YSYEKL. CDR3 DNA: TGCGCCAGCAGCCAAGATTTCACTAGCGGGAGAAAATGGGAGCAGTTCTTC. Residues: CASSQDFTSGRKWEQFF.

V is TRBV12-5 and J is TRBJ1-2; TRBD1 aligns across 7 bases. The germline V gene encodes CDR1 LGHNT and CDR2 FRNRAP. V was pared by 0 bases and J by 6 bases, with 7 bases of the junction left unmatched. CDR3 length: 15 residues. CDR3 loop: CASGLVSTGAHGYTF. The DNA for the CDR3 is TGTGCTAGTGGTTTGGTCTCAACAGGGGCCCATGGCTACACCTTC.

The chain uses TRBV19 and TRBJ2-5; TRBD1 matches 7 bases. The CDR3 contains 15 residues. The germline gives CDR1 LNHDA, CDR2 SQIVND (reference sequence). Unmatched junction bases numbered 5, after V lost 0 bases and J lost 4 bases. The DNA for the CDR3 is TGTGCCAGTAGTATAGATCGTAACAGGGGAGAGACCCAGTACTTC. Its protein product is CASSIDRNRGETQYF.

The chain couples TRBV5-4 to TRBJ2-2, with 7 bases that match TRBD2. The CDR3 is 15 amino acids. V gave up 4 bases and J gave up 0 bases; unmatched junction bases: 3. The V gene's germline CDR1 is SGHNT and CDR2 YYREEE (reference sequence). The CDR3 region has the DNA TGTGCCAGCAGCCAAACTAGCGCGAACACCGGGGAGCTGTTTTTT. Residues: CASSQTSANTGELFF.

This clone was seen a few times. The genes are TRBV28 and TRBJ2-1; tentative D call: TRBD1 (6 bases). Per germline, CDR1 MDHEN and CDR2 SYDVKM. Trimming removed 4 bases at V and 2 bases at J, with 12 bases between. The CDR3 is 15 amino acids. The CDR3 reads CASSSGQSTYNEQFF. The CDR3 coding sequence is TGTGCCAGCAGTTCAGGACAGTCGACCTACAATGAGCAGTTCTTC.